The rows below give T cell receptor beta chains drawn from one sample of a study of identical twins. TCRdb used MiXCR to reprocess the 5' RACE reads, holding one entry per CDR3 protein. The sample comprises approximately 300,000 distinct CDR3 sequences, 9.5% of which are singletons, and 5.5% to 9% rests with the top ten. The sample was also reused in another study, on yellow fever vaccine responses in identical twins.

The sample consisted of CD8+ T cells sorted from blood. The receptors were sampled from a woman under 30 in good health. Each CDR3 is given with its conserved first and last residue. A D gene is named only where the DNA matches it firmly. Only part of the rows carry a size: once, few, many, or a class if the clone is expanded.

clone_size d_call j_call v_call cdr3_aa cdr3_nt
few - TRBJ1-1 TRBV9 CASRGEGTEAFF TGTGCCAGCAGGGGGGAGGGCACTGAAGCTTTCTTT
many - TRBJ1-1 TRBV15 CATSNRWEKNTEAFF TGTGCCACCAGCAACAGATGGGAGAAGAACACTGAAGCTTTCTTT
many TRBD2 TRBJ2-3 TRBV15 CATSRDVWASGGTDTQYF TGTGCCACCAGCAGAGATGTTTGGGCTAGCGGGGGAACAGATACGCAGTATTTT
many - TRBJ2-7 TRBV12-3/TRBV12-4 CASSASPLEQYF TGTGCCAGCAGTGCCTCTCCTCTCGAGCAGTACTTC
many - TRBJ1-1 TRBV24-1 CATSVGRGPNTEAFF TGTGCCACCAGTGTGGGCAGGGGTCCGAACACTGAAGCTTTCTTT
- TRBD2 TRBJ2-2 TRBV6-1 CASSEAGLAEDTGELFF TGTGCCAGCAGTGAAGCCGGACTAGCGGAAGACACCGGGGAGCTGTTTTTT
few TRBD2 TRBJ2-3 TRBV7-9 CASINPSGRGGTDTQYF TGTGCCAGCATCAACCCAAGCGGGAGAGGGGGCACAGATACGCAGTATTTT
many TRBD2 TRBJ2-3 TRBV4-2 CASSLMTSGDPYTDTQYF TGTGCCAGCAGCCTAATGACTAGCGGGGACCCATACACAGATACGCAGTATTTT
many - TRBJ2-6 TRBV7-8 CASSTRQSTFGANVLTF TGTGCCAGCAGCACCAGACAGAGTACCTTTGGGGCCAACGTCCTGACTTTC
- TRBD1 TRBJ2-1 TRBV4-1 CASSQVLGQGAYNEQFF TGCGCCAGCAGCCAAGTTTTAGGACAGGGGGCCTACAATGAGCAGTTCTTC
- - TRBJ1-4 TRBV4-2 CASSQERTETNEKLFF TGTGCCAGCAGCCAAGAGAGGACTGAAACTAATGAAAAACTGTTTTTT
few - TRBJ2-7 TRBV6-5 CASSYDYSYEQYF TGTGCCAGCAGTTACGACTACTCCTACGAGCAGTACTTC
- - TRBJ2-2 TRBV6-2/TRBV6-3 CGSGTTNTGELFF TGTGGCTCCGGGACAACGAACACCGGGGAGCTGTTTTTT
few - TRBJ2-7 TRBV2 CASSEALLYEQYF TGTGCCAGCAGTGAAGCCCTACTCTACGAGCAGTACTTC
- TRBD1 TRBJ1-5 TRBV4-1 CASSQNRQGGQPQHF TGCGCCAGCAGCCAAAACAGACAGGGGGGTCAGCCCCAGCATTTT
few - TRBJ2-5 TRBV9 CASSAGPPEETQYF TGTGCCAGCAGCGCGGGACCGCCAGAAGAGACCCAGTACTTC
- - TRBJ2-7 TRBV28 CASSTRQSYEQYF TGTGCCAGCAGCACAAGACAGTCCTACGAGCAGTACTTC
- - TRBJ2-5 TRBV2 CASRREATQETQYF TGTGCCAGCAGGAGGGAGGCTACCCAAGAGACCCAGTACTTC
- TRBD1 TRBJ2-7 TRBV19 CASSTRLQGASFYEQYF TGTGCCAGTAGTACAAGACTTCAGGGGGCATCCTTCTACGAGCAGTACTTC
- TRBD2 TRBJ2-7 TRBV7-2 CASSSTPGLKGPYEQYF TGTGCCAGCAGCTCTACACCGGGACTAAAGGGCCCCTACGAGCAGTACTTC
once TRBD2 TRBJ2-7 TRBV20-1 CSARDPFTGTSGYEQYF TGCAGTGCTAGAGACCCTTTTACCGGGACTAGCGGATACGAGCAGTACTTC
few - TRBJ2-7 TRBV4-3 CASSQDRGASSYEQYF TGCGCCAGCAGCCAAGATAGGGGGGCATCATCCTACGAGCAGTACTTC
- - TRBJ2-5 TRBV13 CASSRTADSQETQYF TGTGCCAGCAGCCGAACGGCGGACTCCCAAGAGACCCAGTACTTC
- - TRBJ1-5 TRBV10-3 CAIRDAGRDQPQHF TGTGCCATCCGAGACGCAGGGAGGGATCAGCCCCAGCATTTT
- - TRBJ2-3 TRBV5-1 CASSFGTGSPDTQYF TGCGCCAGCAGCTTTGGTACAGGGTCCCCAGATACGCAGTATTTT
few TRBD1 TRBJ2-1 TRBV20-1 CSASVDRGPYNEQFF TGCAGTGCTAGTGTCGACAGGGGGCCCTACAATGAGCAGTTCTTC
- TRBD1 TRBJ2-5 TRBV29-1 CSVEGPRDRGVQETQYF TGCAGCGTTGAAGGCCCCCGGGACAGGGGCGTCCAAGAGACCCAGTACTTC
many - TRBJ2-7 TRBV4-3 CASSQDRTYEQYF TGCGCCAGCAGCCAAGACCGAACCTACGAGCAGTACTTC
few - TRBJ2-2 TRBV2 CASSETPGGAGELFF TGTGCCAGCAGTGAAACCCCAGGGGGGGCAGGGGAGCTGTTTTTT
many - TRBJ2-7 TRBV7-9 CASSGLDLVPYF TGTGCCAGCAGCGGATTAGACCTCGTCCCGTACTTC
many TRBD2 TRBJ2-7 TRBV4-3 CASSPGVAGPYEQYF TGCGCCAGCAGCCCAGGAGTAGCGGGACCTTACGAGCAGTACTTC
many TRBD2 TRBJ2-7 TRBV27 CASSGRRSYEQYF TGTGCCAGTAGCGGGAGACGCTCCTACGAGCAGTACTTC
many - TRBJ2-5 TRBV29-1 CSVDRPETQYF TGCAGCGTTGATAGGCCGGAGACCCAGTACTTC
few TRBD1 TRBJ2-7 TRBV29-1 CSAWTGSSYEQYF TGCAGCGCCTGGACAGGTAGCTCCTACGAGCAGTACTTC
few - TRBJ2-3 TRBV28 CASSGTSSLDTQYF TGTGCCAGCAGTGGGACCAGTAGTTTGGATACGCAGTATTTT
many - TRBJ1-1 TRBV6-5 CASSYQSQQEAFF TGTGCCAGCAGTTACCAGAGTCAACAGGAAGCTTTCTTT
- - TRBJ2-7 TRBV20-1 CSASRRTYEQYF TGCAGTGCTAGCCGGCGGACCTACGAGCAGTACTTC
few - TRBJ2-7 TRBV7-9 CASSLAGGRRNEQYF TGTGCCAGCAGCTTAGCAGGGGGGAGGAGGAACGAGCAGTACTTC
many - TRBJ2-7 TRBV3-1 CASSLDTGYGQYF TGTGCCAGCAGCCTAGACACAGGATACGGCCAGTACTTC
- TRBD2 TRBJ2-3 TRBV7-9 CASSPLAGGRTDTQYF TGTGCCAGCAGCCCTCTAGCGGGGGGACGCACAGATACGCAGTATTTT
- - TRBJ2-7 TRBV29-1 CSVVGSRYEQYF TGCAGCGTTGTAGGATCCCGTTACGAGCAGTACTTC
- - TRBJ1-2 TRBV5-1 CASSFRTNYGYTF TGCGCCAGCAGCTTCAGAACAAACTATGGCTACACCTTC
few - TRBJ2-3 TRBV4-2 CASSPNQATDTQYF TGTGCCAGCAGCCCTAACCAGGCAACAGATACGCAGTATTTT
few - TRBJ1-1 TRBV18 CASSPLRFYVNTEAFF TGTGCCAGCTCACCCCTCAGGTTTTATGTAAACACTGAAGCTTTCTTT
many - TRBJ2-2 TRBV2 CASSVGLYTGELLF TGTGCCAGCAGTGTCGGACTATACACCGGGGAGCTGCTTTTT
- - TRBJ2-1 TRBV23-1 CASSPRPYNEQFF TGCGCCAGCAGTCCTCGCCCCTACAATGAGCAGTTCTTC
- TRBD2 TRBJ2-5 TRBV20-1 CSAIGTSWETQYF TGCAGTGCTATAGGGACTAGTTGGGAGACCCAGTACTTC
many - TRBJ2-2 TRBV10-2 CASSQTGGDTGELFF TGCGCCAGCAGTCAGACCGGGGGCGACACCGGGGAGCTGTTTTTT
few - TRBJ2-7 TRBV5-6 CASSFRASSYEQYF TGTGCCAGCAGCTTCCGGGCGTCGTCCTACGAGCAGTACTTC